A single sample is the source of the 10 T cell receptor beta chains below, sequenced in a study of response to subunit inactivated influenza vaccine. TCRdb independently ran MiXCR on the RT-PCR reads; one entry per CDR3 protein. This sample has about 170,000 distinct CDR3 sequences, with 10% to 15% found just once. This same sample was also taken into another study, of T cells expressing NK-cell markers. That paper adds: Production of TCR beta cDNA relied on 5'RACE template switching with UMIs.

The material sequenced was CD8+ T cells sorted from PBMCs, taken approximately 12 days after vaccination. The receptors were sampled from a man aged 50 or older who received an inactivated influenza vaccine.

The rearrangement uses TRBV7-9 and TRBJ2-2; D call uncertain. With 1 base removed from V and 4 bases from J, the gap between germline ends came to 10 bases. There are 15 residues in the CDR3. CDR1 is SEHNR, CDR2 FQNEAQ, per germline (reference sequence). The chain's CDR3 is CASSLEERGTGELFF. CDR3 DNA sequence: TGTGCCAGCAGCTTAGAAGAGCGCGGCACCGGGGAGCTGTTTTTT.

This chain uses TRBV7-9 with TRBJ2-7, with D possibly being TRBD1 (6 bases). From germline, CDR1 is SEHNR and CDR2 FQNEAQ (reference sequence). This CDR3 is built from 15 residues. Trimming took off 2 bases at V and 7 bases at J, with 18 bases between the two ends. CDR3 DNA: TGTGCCAGCAGCTTAAGTTCTAGCACGAGGGGGGAGCAGTACTTC. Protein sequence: CASSLSSSTRGEQYF.

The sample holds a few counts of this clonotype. CDR3 DNA sequence: TGTGCCAGCAGTTCCGCCCCTAGCGGGGGAATCTACGAGCAGTACTTC. Protein: CASSSAPSGGIYEQYF. This chain links TRBV12-3 or TRBV12-4 with TRBJ2-7; 10 bases map to TRBD2. This CDR3 has 16 residues. Trimming took 4 bases from V and 3 from J; bases not matched to a gene: 9.

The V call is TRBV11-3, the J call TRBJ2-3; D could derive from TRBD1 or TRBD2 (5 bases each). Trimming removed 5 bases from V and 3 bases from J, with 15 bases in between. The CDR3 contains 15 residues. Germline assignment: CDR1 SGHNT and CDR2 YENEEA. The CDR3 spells CASSPGRMGTDTQYF. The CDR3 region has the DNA TGTGCCAGCAGCCCGGGACGGATGGGGACAGATACGCAGTATTTT.

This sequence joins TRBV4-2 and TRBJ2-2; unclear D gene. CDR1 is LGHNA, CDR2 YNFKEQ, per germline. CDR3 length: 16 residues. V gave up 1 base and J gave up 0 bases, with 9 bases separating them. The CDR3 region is CASSQVAASNTGELFF. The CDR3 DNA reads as TGTGCCAGCAGCCAAGTAGCTGCTTCGAACACCGGGGAGCTGTTTTTT.

CDR3 sequence: CASTSGTGGVGTQYF. CDR3 nucleotides: TGTGCCAGCACCTCCGGGACAGGGGGCGTAGGGACGCAGTATTTT. The rearrangement links TRBV6-2 or TRBV6-3 to TRBJ2-3, with 12 bases lining up with TRBD1. V lost 7 bases, J lost 9 bases, and 11 bases stayed unmatched. CDR1 MNHEY and CDR2 SVGEGT come from the germline V gene. CDR3 length equals 15 residues.

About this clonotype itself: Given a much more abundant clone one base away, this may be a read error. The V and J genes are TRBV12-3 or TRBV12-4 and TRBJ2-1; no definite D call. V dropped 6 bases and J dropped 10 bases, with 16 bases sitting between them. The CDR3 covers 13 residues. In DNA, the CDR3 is TGTGCCAGCAGCATGACCCCCTCGCGGGAGCAGTTCTTC. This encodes CASSMTPSREQFF.

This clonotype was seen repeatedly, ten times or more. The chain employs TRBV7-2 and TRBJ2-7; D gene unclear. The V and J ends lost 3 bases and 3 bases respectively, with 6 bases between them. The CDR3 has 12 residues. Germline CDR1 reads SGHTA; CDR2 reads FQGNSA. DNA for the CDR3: TGTGCCAGCAGCTTGGACCTCTACGAGCAGTACTTC. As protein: CASSLDLYEQYF.

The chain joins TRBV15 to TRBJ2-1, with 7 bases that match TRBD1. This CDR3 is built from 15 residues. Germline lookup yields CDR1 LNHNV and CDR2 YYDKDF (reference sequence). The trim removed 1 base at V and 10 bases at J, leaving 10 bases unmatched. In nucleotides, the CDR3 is TGTGCCACCAGCAGAGTTGGTGACAGGGAAGAGGAGCAGTTCTTC. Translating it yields CATSRVGDREEEQFF.

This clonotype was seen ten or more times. The CDR3 DNA sequence: TGTGCCAGTTCAACCGATGTGGAGCAAGAGACCCAGTACTTC. Protein sequence: CASSTDVEQETQYF. The V call is TRBV19, the J call TRBJ2-5; D remains unclear. V dropped 8 bases and J dropped 2 bases, with 15 bases sitting between them. Germline-derived CDR1 and CDR2 are LNHDA and SQIVND (reference sequence). The CDR3 has 14 amino acids.